Listed here are 14 T cell receptor beta chains from one sample, sequenced in a study of blood T cell repertoires in COVID-19. Generated by immunoSEQ multiplex PCR, the TCRdb table keeps only in-frame clones and is missing some. The repertoire holds 250,000 to 300,000 clones, with roughly 89% as singletons. The sequenced sample consisted of PBMCs or T cells enriched from blood (not recorded which). All receptors derive from a woman in her forties or fifties who had been exposed to COVID-19.

The J gene is TRBJ2-7, the V gene TRBV10-3; 7 bases align to TRBD1. The junction had 19 bases not matched to a gene; V was cut back by 4 bases and J by 1 base. This CDR3 contains 19 residues. The germline CDR1 and CDR2 sequences are ENHRY and SYGVKD. CDR3 sequence reads: CAISGVSGQPGPASYEQYF. CDR3 in DNA: TGTGCCATCAGTGGGGTCTCGGGACAGCCTGGACCAGCTTCCTACGAGCAGTACTTC.

This sequence joins TRBV2 and TRBJ1-6; possible D gene TRBD1, 5 bases. Trimming took 3 bases from V and 7 from J, leaving 10 bases between them. From germline, CDR1 is SNHLY and CDR2 FYNNEI. The CDR3 extends over 14 amino acids. CDR3 amino acids: CASSERQGNSPLHF. In nucleotides, the CDR3 is TGTGCCAGCAGTGAGAGGCAGGGAAATTCACCCCTCCACTTT. Complete variable domain (other parts from reference TRBV2 and TRBJ1-6): EPEVTQTPSHQVTQMGQEVILRCVPISNHLYFYWYRQILGQKVEFLVSFYNNEISEKSEIFDDQFSVERPDGSNFTLKIRSTKLEDSAMYFCASSERQGNSPLHFGNGTRLTVT.

This clone appeared a single time. The V call is TRBV10-3, the J call TRBJ2-7; 7 positions match TRBD1. CDR3 size: 14 residues. The germline V gene encodes CDR1 ENHRY and CDR2 SYGVKD. The V gene end was trimmed by 6 bases and the J gene end by 3 bases; junction bases not matched to a gene: 8. CDR3 residues: CAIRAGQVNYEQYF. CDR3 sequence (DNA): TGTGCCATCAGAGCCGGACAGGTCAACTACGAGCAGTACTTC.

V gene TRBV28 combines with J gene TRBJ2-2, with a tentative D call TRBD2 (6 bases). The CDR3 length is 13 residues. Germline loops: CDR1 MDHEN, CDR2 SYDVKM. V lost 3 bases and J lost 5, with 7 bases in between. CDR3 nucleotides: TGTGCCAGCAGTTTGGGGGGAACCGGGGAGCTGTTTTTT. Protein: CASSLGGTGELFF.

The chain combines TRBV3-1 (or the pseudogene TRBV3-2) with TRBJ1-1; 7 bases fit TRBD1. From germline, CDR1 is LGHDT and CDR2 YNNKEL (reference sequence). This CDR3 region has 13 residues. J gave up 7 bases and V 6 bases, and 8 bases lay outside the gene matches. The CDR3 sequence: CASSHRDRLEAFF. The CDR3 DNA reads TGTGCCAGCAGTCATCGGGACAGACTTGAAGCTTTCTTT.

The rearrangement links TRBV3-1 (or the pseudogene TRBV3-2) to TRBJ1-6; possibly TRBD1 for D (6 bases). V was shortened by 4 bases and J by 1 base, with 14 bases between the two germline ends. This CDR3 contains 17 residues. Germline V gene sequence: CDR1 LGHDT, CDR2 YNNKEL (reference sequence). The CDR3 DNA sequence: TGTGCCAGCAGCCCGGGACATTCAAGGTCCTATAATTCACCCCTCCACTTT. Protein: CASSPGHSRSYNSPLHF.

V gene TRBV19 combines with J gene TRBJ1-3; D is unresolved. V was clipped by 8 bases and J by 0 bases, with 14 bases between them. Germline V CDR1 and CDR2: LNHDA, SQIVND (reference sequence). This CDR3 has 15 residues. The CDR3 spells CASRPGPNSGNTIYF. CDR3 in DNA: TGTGCCAGTCGTCCAGGTCCAAACTCTGGAAACACCATATATTTT.

The V gene is TRBV4-1, the J gene TRBJ1-6; no definite D call. V lost 0 bases, J lost 7 bases, and 16 bases lay in between. This CDR3 comprises 17 residues. The germline V gene has CDR1 MGHRA and CDR2 YSYEKL. The DNA for the CDR3 is TGCGCCAGCAGCCAAGATCATACGGGTGGCGGAAATTCACCCCTCCACTTT. Translation: CASSQDHTGGGNSPLHF.

This chain joins TRBV5-1 and TRBJ2-7; TRBD2 agrees at 10 bases. This CDR3 region has 15 residues. V gave up 0 bases and J gave up 2 bases; unmatched junction bases: 2. Per the germline V gene, CDR1 is SGHRS and CDR2 is YFSETQ. CDR3 loop: CASSLASGGTYEQYF. CDR3 nucleotides: TGCGCCAGCAGCTTGGCTAGCGGGGGAACCTACGAGCAGTACTTC.

The chain recombines TRBV5-1 with TRBJ1-6; 7 bases fit TRBD1. CDR1 and CDR2 from the germline V gene are SGHRS and YFSETQ. The J segment lost 10 bases and the V segment lost 3 bases, leaving 22 bases of the junction unmatched. The CDR3 is made up of 19 amino acids. CDR3 amino acids: CASSWNRDSKGSERSPLHF. DNA of the CDR3: TGCGCCAGCAGCTGGAACCGGGACAGCAAAGGGTCCGAAAGGTCACCCCTCCACTTT.

This clone was observed a single time. The V call is TRBV25-1, the J call TRBJ1-6; D might be TRBD1 (5 bases). The ends were cut back, 3 bases at V and 3 bases at J, with 12 bases in the middle. This CDR3 comprises 16 residues. Germline V gene data show CDR1 as MGHDK and CDR2 as SYGVNS. The CDR3 nucleotides read TGTGCCAGCAGTGACGAGCGGGGGAACTATAATTCACCCCTCCACTTT. Protein product: CASSDERGNYNSPLHF.

The chain is built from TRBV2 and TRBJ1-5, with TRBD1 identical over 8 bases. Trimming took 8 bases from V and 5 from J; bases not matched to a gene: 5. The CDR3 length is 13 residues. CDR1 SNHLY and CDR2 FYNNEI come from the germline V gene. The CDR3 spells CASGRGRDQPQHF. CDR3 sequence (DNA): TGTGCCAGCGGCAGGGGGCGTGATCAGCCCCAGCATTTT.

The chain has TRBV2 and TRBJ2-3; 8 bases match TRBD2. V was pared by 5 bases and J by 7 bases, with 5 bases of the junction left unmatched. The germline gives CDR1 SNHLY, CDR2 FYNNEI. The CDR3 totals 13 residues. The CDR3 sequence is CASSSVAGNTQYF. The DNA for the CDR3 is TGTGCCAGCAGTAGTGTAGCGGGGAATACGCAGTATTTT.

This clone came up once. The rearrangement joins TRBV19 to TRBJ2-2; D not certain. V was cut by 6 bases and J by 2 bases, with 10 bases left in between. Germline V gene data show CDR1 as LNHDA and CDR2 as SQIVND (reference sequence). This CDR3 has 14 amino acids. As DNA, the CDR3 is TGTGCCAGTAGAAAGACACATAACACCGGGGAGCTGTTTTTT. It codes for CASRKTHNTGELFF.